This T cell receptor (beta chain) was obtained from a study of T cells in localized non-small cell lung cancer. This CDR3 has 15 residues. Germline V gene data show CDR1 as SGHRS and CDR2 as YFSETQ. Losses at the gene ends were 0 bases for V and 5 bases for J; bases not matched to a gene: 8. In each case, adjacent lung free of atypia was taken at least 2 cm from the tumor margin. Using immunoSEQ multiplex PCR, the repertoire was profiled, and TCRdb retains in-frame clones only, with some absent. The table records about 750 clones, roughly 26% of them present only once. This clone was seen a single time.

The sequences come from normal lung tissue next to the tumor, collected before any cancer treatment. This rearrangement joins TRBV5-1 to TRBJ2-7, with 7 bases that match TRBD2. The clonotype comes from a woman aged 40-69 years with stage III lung adenocarcinoma. The CDR3 loop is CASSLGGTTLNEQYF. DNA of the CDR3: TGCGCCAGCAGCTTGGGGGGGACTACATTAAACGAGCAGTACTTC.